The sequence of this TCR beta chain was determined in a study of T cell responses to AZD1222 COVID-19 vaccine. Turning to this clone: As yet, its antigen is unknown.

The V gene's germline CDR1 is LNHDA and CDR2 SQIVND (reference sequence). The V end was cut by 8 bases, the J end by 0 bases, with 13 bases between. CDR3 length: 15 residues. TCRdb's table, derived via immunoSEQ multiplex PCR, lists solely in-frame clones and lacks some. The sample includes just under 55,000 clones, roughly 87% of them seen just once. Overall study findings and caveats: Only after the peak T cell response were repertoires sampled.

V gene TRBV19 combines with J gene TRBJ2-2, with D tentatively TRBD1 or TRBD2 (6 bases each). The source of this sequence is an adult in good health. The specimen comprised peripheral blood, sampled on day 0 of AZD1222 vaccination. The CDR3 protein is CASWRGAANTGELFF. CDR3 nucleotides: TGTGCCAGTTGGAGGGGGGCCGCGAACACCGGGGAGCTGTTTTTT.